These 22 T cell receptor beta chains originate from one sample sequenced in a study of cytomegalovirus exposure and HLA in healthy donors. Researchers ran the PCR with 60 Vbeta and 13 Jbeta primers. The method was immunoSEQ multiplex PCR; TCRdb's version includes in-frame clones alone and lacks a portion of them. This table has about 130,000 clones, approximately 83% appearing once. Sequencing was carried out using PBMCs. The receptors here all came from a girl aged 2 to 10 in good health and CMV-seronegative.

The chain uses TRBV2 and TRBJ2-1; 8 bases agree with TRBD2. V shed 2 bases and J 5 bases; nucleotides not matched to a gene: 2. CDR1 is SNHLY and CDR2 is FYNNEI in the germline V gene. The length of the CDR3 is 14 residues. The CDR3 DNA reads as TGTGCCAGCAGTGAACCAGCGGGGGACAATGAGCAGTTCTTC. Encoded protein: CASSEPAGDNEQFF.

The rearrangement links TRBV7-3 to TRBJ2-1, with TRBD1 matching over 10 bases. The V and J ends lost 4 bases and 9 bases, in that order; junction bases with no gene match: 6. The CDR3 spans 14 residues. Germline CDR1 is SGHTA and CDR2 is FQGTGA. The CDR3: CASSSDRGWTEQFF. The CDR3 DNA is TGTGCCAGCAGCTCGGACAGGGGGTGGACTGAGCAGTTCTTC.

The chain uses TRBV6-4 and TRBJ2-7, with D possibly being TRBD1 (5 bases). Germline CDR1 and CDR2: MRHNA and SNTAGT. The CDR3 has 17 amino acids. The ends were cut back, 2 bases at V and 4 bases at J, with 21 bases in the middle. The CDR3 loop reads CASSDTVGAQFWYEQYF. The CDR3 DNA is TGTGCCAGCAGTGACACGGTAGGGGCTCAGTTTTGGTACGAGCAGTACTTC.

The J gene is TRBJ2-5, the V gene TRBV6-6, with 9 bases fitting TRBD2. The CDR3 consists of 14 residues. V lost 5 bases to trimming and J lost 1 base; unmatched junction nucleotides: 2. The germline gives CDR1 MNHNY, CDR2 SVGAGI (reference sequence). CDR3 residues: CASSVAGAQETQYF. The CDR3 DNA is TGTGCCAGCAGTGTAGCGGGGGCCCAAGAGACCCAGTACTTC.

The genes are TRBV9 and TRBJ2-2, with 8 bases fitting TRBD1. The V gene end was trimmed by 3 bases and the J gene end by 5 bases; junction bases not matched to a gene: 3. Germline V gene lookup returns CDR1 SGDLS and CDR2 YYNGEE. This CDR3 comprises 14 residues. Here the CDR3 reads CASSERQGTGELFF. CDR3 sequence (DNA): TGTGCCAGCAGCGAAAGACAGGGGACCGGGGAGCTGTTTTTT.

This sequence joins TRBV6-1 and TRBJ2-2; D unclear. The CDR3 covers 15 residues. CDR1 and CDR2 (germline): MNHNS, SASEGT. V was clipped by 6 bases and J by 0 bases, with 11 bases between them. CDR3 residues: CASSLDPANTGELFF. In DNA, the CDR3 is TGTGCCAGCAGCCTAGACCCTGCGAACACCGGGGAGCTGTTTTTT.

J is TRBJ1-1 and V is TRBV19; D is perhaps TRBD1 (6 bases). The ends were cut back, 6 bases at V and 8 bases at J, with 10 bases in the middle. This CDR3 contains 11 residues. Germline CDR1 LNHDA, CDR2 SQIVND (reference sequence). The CDR3 sequence is CASSPGQEAFF. For the CDR3, the DNA is TGTGCCAGTAGCCCGGGACAAGAAGCTTTCTTT.

The rearrangement uses TRBV2 and TRBJ2-7, with D possibly matching TRBD2 (5 bases). Between the trimmed V and J ends, which lost 6 bases and 3 bases, there was a span of 9 bases. CDR1 is SNHLY and CDR2 is FYNNEI in the germline V gene. This CDR3 is 12 amino acids long. As DNA, the CDR3 is TGTGCCAGCAGGGCCCGGGACTACGAGCAGTACTTC. Translated: CASRARDYEQYF. The full variable domain, rest sourced from reference TRBV2 and TRBJ2-7, is EPEVTQTPSHQVTQMGQEVILRCVPISNHLYFYWYRQILGQKVEFLVSFYNNEISEKSEIFDDQFSVERPDGSNFTLKIRSTKLEDSAMYFCASRARDYEQYFGPGTRLTVT.

The chain joins TRBV25-1 to TRBJ2-7; TRBD1 is a possible D gene (5 bases). The CDR3 loop spans 17 amino acids. V dropped 1 base and J dropped 0 bases, with 16 bases sitting between them. Germline lookup yields CDR1 MGHDK and CDR2 SYGVNS. The CDR3 DNA sequence: TGTGCCAGCAGTGAATCTAACAGGCCTGAGAGCTCCTACGAGCAGTACTTC. Translated, it gives CASSESNRPESSYEQYF.

The chain has TRBV4-3 and TRBJ1-1; D not resolved. CDR1 and CDR2 from the germline V gene are LGHNA and YSLEER. Trimming removed 0 bases from V and 5 bases from J, with 13 bases in between. The CDR3 extends over 15 amino acids. The DNA of the CDR3 is TGCGCCAGCAGCCAAGATTTTTTGACAAAGACTGAAGCTTTCTTT. As protein: CASSQDFLTKTEAFF.

V gene TRBV28 combines with J gene TRBJ2-7; D perhaps matches TRBD2 (6 bases). Between the trimmed V and J ends, which lost 6 bases and 0 bases, there was a span of 9 bases. Germline V lookup: CDR1 MDHEN, CDR2 SYDVKM. The CDR3 contains 13 residues. CDR3 coding DNA: TGTGCCAGCAGGTCGACTAGCTCCTACGAGCAGTACTTC. Protein: CASRSTSSYEQYF.

The rearrangement links TRBV21-1 to TRBJ2-1; the D segment call TRBD1 is taken from the table without a DNA check. TRBV21-1 is classified as a pseudogene. The CDR3 is 17 amino acids. In DNA, the CDR3 is TGTGCCAGCAGCAAAGCCCTACAGGGGGCGGTTTCCATTGAGCAGTTCTTC. Translating gives CASSKALQGAVSIEQFF.

This chain joins TRBV29-1 and TRBJ2-7; D is unresolved. The ends were cut back, 5 bases at V and 0 bases at J, with 11 bases in the middle. CDR3 length equals 13 residues. The germline CDR1 and CDR2 sequences are SQVTM and ANQGSEA. The CDR3, as DNA: TGCAGCGTTCAAAGAACTGGCTCCTACGAGCAGTACTTC. Amino acid sequence: CSVQRTGSYEQYF.

The chain couples TRBV5-4 to TRBJ1-4; 10 bases are a match to TRBD1. The germline V gene encodes CDR1 SGHNT and CDR2 YYREEE (reference sequence). CDR3 length equals 15 residues. Trimming at V came to 4 bases and at J to 10 bases, leaving 10 bases not matched to a gene. The CDR3 spells CASSTGGTGAGKLFF. As DNA, the CDR3 is TGTGCCAGCAGCACGGGGGGGACAGGGGCGGGAAAACTGTTTTTT.

CDR3: CASSMGRVLGTQYF. The CDR3 coding sequence is TGTGCCAGTAGCATGGGGAGGGTTCTTGGTACCCAGTACTTC. The chain couples TRBV19 to TRBJ2-5, with 7 positions matching TRBD2. This CDR3 has 14 residues. The germline gives CDR1 LNHDA, CDR2 SQIVND (reference sequence). V was clipped by 6 bases and J by 8 bases; unmatched bases: 12. The variable domain in full, with the rest retrieved from reference TRBV19 and TRBJ2-5, is DGGITQSPKYLFRKEGQNVTLSCEQNLNHDAMYWYRQDPGQGLRLIYYSQIVNDFQKGDIAEGYSVSREKKESFPLTVTSAQKNPTAFYLCASSMGRVLGTQYFGPGTRLLVL.

This clone showed up just a few times. The chain couples TRBV6-5 to TRBJ1-4; D may be TRBD1 (5 bases). Germline lookup yields CDR1 MNHEY and CDR2 SVGAGI. The V gene lost 0 bases and the J gene lost 5 bases, with 13 bases spanning the gap. This CDR3 is 16 amino acids long. The CDR3 spells CASSYSVGQGNEKLFF. For the CDR3, the DNA is TGTGCCAGCAGTTACTCAGTAGGACAAGGCAATGAAAAACTGTTTTTT.

The chain couples TRBV27 to TRBJ2-1; perhaps TRBD2 as D (5 bases). The CDR3 spans 16 residues. Germline loops: CDR1 MNHEY, CDR2 SMNVEV (reference sequence). V gave up 5 bases and J gave up 0 bases, with 14 bases separating them. The CDR3 reads CASSPKSGSSYNEQFF. The DNA of the CDR3 is TGTGCCAGCAGTCCGAAGAGTGGGAGCTCCTACAATGAGCAGTTCTTC.

The gene calls are TRBV27 and TRBJ1-5; unclear D gene. This CDR3 spans 13 amino acids. Germline CDR1 MNHEY, CDR2 SMNVEV (reference sequence). V lost 3 bases to trimming and J lost 3 bases, with 6 bases between them. The CDR3 coding sequence is TGTGCCAGCAGTTTGCAGTACAATCAGCCCCAGCATTTT. This translates into CASSLQYNQPQHF.

The chain uses TRBV13 and TRBJ2-7; 8 nucleotides match TRBD1. The CDR3 sequence is 15 residues long. Looked up from germline, CDR1 is PRHDT and CDR2 is FYEKMQ (reference sequence). Germline trimming cut 5 bases from V and 0 bases from J; bases unmatched to any gene: 6. CDR3 DNA: TGTGCCAGCAGCACCACCGGGACAGGCTCCTACGAGCAGTACTTC. Protein product: CASSTTGTGSYEQYF.

V and J are TRBV19 and TRBJ2-2; D is possibly TRBD2 (6 bases). The germline V gene has CDR1 LNHDA and CDR2 SQIVND (reference sequence). Trimming removed 3 bases at V and 5 bases at J, with 10 bases between. The length of the CDR3 is 14 residues. The CDR3 reads CASSITSSTGELFF. The DNA of the CDR3 is TGTGCCAGTAGTATTACTAGCTCTACCGGGGAGCTGTTTTTT.

The chain has TRBV18 and TRBJ2-7; TRBD1 matches 9 bases. The length of the CDR3 is 15 residues. CDR1 and CDR2 (germline): KGHSH, LQKENI. Losses at the gene ends were 3 bases for V and 3 bases for J; bases not matched to a gene: 6. DNA of the CDR3: TGTGCCAGCTCACCTGGGGACAGGGCGGTCTACGAGCAGTACTTC. Amino acids: CASSPGDRAVYEQYF.

The CDR3 nucleotides read TGTGCCAGCAGCTTACAGGGACTAACCAACACCGGGGAGCTGTTTTTT. This gives the protein CASSLQGLTNTGELFF. This chain links TRBV7-2 with TRBJ2-2; 7 bases map to TRBD2. V gave up 2 bases and J gave up 2 bases; unmatched junction bases: 5. Germline V lookup: CDR1 SGHTA, CDR2 FQGNSA. CDR3 size: 16 residues.